The rows below give T cell receptor beta chains drawn from one sample of a study of blood T cell repertoires in COVID-19. Some clones are missing from TCRdb's copy, which holds only in-frame ones; the method was immunoSEQ multiplex PCR. The sample lists over 150,000 clones, approximately 82% occurring once. Sequences were obtained from peripheral blood. Receptor source: a human donor in a cohort sampled during active COVID-19. The CDR3 runs from the conserved cysteine through the conserved F or W. D genes are given only for firm matches. Clone size is given for some rows only: seen once, a few or many times, or a class if the clone is expanded.

>TRBV30|12|.|.
CAWSVLYNEQFF
>TRBV27|13|TRBD1|.
CASSLSRGLFYTF
>TRBV5-6|14|TRBD1|few
CASSLGTGVYGYTF
>TRBV21-1|19|.|.
CASSKARAGGLAGVNEQFF
>TRBV12-5|13|TRBD2|once
CASGSGIWNEQFF
>TRBV27|14|.|.
CASKVLSNTGELFF
>TRBV4-2|18|TRBD1|.
CASSQDWTGQGRTGELFF
>TRBV6-5|15|.|.
CATPRGFTPNYGYTF
>TRBV7-2|17|.|.
CASSQTRRIRSGDTQYF
>TRBV25-1|17|.|.
CASSVRGSLSGANVLTF
>TRBV28|15|.|.
CASSLQVRAYNEQFF
>TRBV27|15|TRBD2|.
CASSLSSGSLHEQFF
>TRBV6-6|15|TRBD2|.
CASSPGTSGSKVQYF
>TRBV9|15|.|.
CASSVESSSYNEQFF
>TRBV12-1|18|.|.
CASSFAGIGAGGTYEQYF
>TRBV6-5|13|.|.
CASPRTANEKLFF
>TRBV2|14|.|.
CASSEGGYNSPLHF